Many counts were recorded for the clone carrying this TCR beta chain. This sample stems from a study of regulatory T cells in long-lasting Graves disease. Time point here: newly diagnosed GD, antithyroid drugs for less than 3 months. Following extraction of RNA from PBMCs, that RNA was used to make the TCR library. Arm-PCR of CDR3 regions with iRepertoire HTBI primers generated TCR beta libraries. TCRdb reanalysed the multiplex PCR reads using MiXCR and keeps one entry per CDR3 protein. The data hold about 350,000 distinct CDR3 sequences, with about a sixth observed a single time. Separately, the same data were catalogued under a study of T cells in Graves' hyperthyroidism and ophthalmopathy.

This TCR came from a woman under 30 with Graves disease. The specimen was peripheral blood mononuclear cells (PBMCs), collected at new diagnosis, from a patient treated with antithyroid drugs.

DNA of the CDR3: TGTGCCAGCAGCCAGTCAGGGGGCAATGAGCAGTTCTTC. Residues: CASSQSGGNEQFF. The chain uses TRBV3-1 and TRBJ2-1; 7 bases map to TRBD1. The trim removed 3 bases at V and 6 bases at J, leaving 2 bases unmatched. This CDR3 has 13 residues. Germline V gene sequence: CDR1 LGHDT, CDR2 YNNKEL (reference sequence).